The 29 T cell receptor beta chains given below trace back to one sample, sequenced in a study of cytomegalovirus exposure and HLA in healthy donors. In the PCR, 60 Vbeta and 13 Jbeta primers were used. The assay was immunoSEQ multiplex PCR, and TCRdb's table has in-frame clones only and misses some. The table lists about 120,000 clones, roughly 8.6% of them singletons, with around 6.1% in the top ten. The sequenced material came from PBMCs. The receptors were sampled from a woman aged 40 to 49 in good health and CMV-seropositive.

This clone was observed a handful of times. The chain is built from TRBV5-1 and TRBJ2-3; no reliable D call. The germline V gene encodes CDR1 SGHRS and CDR2 YFSETQ. This CDR3 contains 15 residues. V shed 1 base and J shed 2 bases, with 11 bases lying between them. The CDR3 region is CASSLTLRTTDTQYF. CDR3 bases: TGCGCCAGCAGCTTGACGTTGCGCACCACAGATACGCAGTATTTT.

The chain carries TRBV7-8 and TRBJ2-7; 7 bases align to TRBD1. J was trimmed by 3 bases and V by 5 bases; bases with no gene match: 4. Germline CDR1 SGHVS, CDR2 FQNEAQ. The CDR3 is made up of 13 amino acids. CDR3 sequence (DNA): TGTGCCAGCAGCCCGACAGGGATCTACGAGCAGTACTTC. Encoded protein: CASSPTGIYEQYF.

This clone was counted a few times. The chain combines TRBV7-7 with TRBJ2-1, with D uncertain. Per germline, CDR1 SSHAT and CDR2 FNYEAQ (reference sequence). The CDR3 spans 13 residues. The V and J ends lost 1 base and 5 bases respectively, with 6 bases between them. This CDR3 reads CASSLDSNNEQFF. In nucleotides, the CDR3 is TGTGCCAGCAGCTTAGACAGCAACAATGAGCAGTTCTTC.

This clone showed up just a few times. This rearrangement joins TRBV7-7 to TRBJ2-2; D may be TRBD2 (5 bases). V was pared by 2 bases and J by 0 bases, with 10 bases between. This CDR3 has 16 amino acids. CDR1 is SSHAT and CDR2 is FNYEAQ in the germline V gene (reference sequence). The CDR3 region has the DNA TGTGCCAGCAGCTTAACTAGGCCCCCGAACACCGGGGAGCTGTTTTTT. Translating gives CASSLTRPPNTGELFF.

The chain carries TRBV29-1 and TRBJ2-5, with D maybe TRBD1 (5 bases). The J call may be in error: the DNA end matches TRBJ2-7 better. This CDR3 is 12 amino acids long. CDR1 SQVTM and CDR2 ANQGSEA come from the germline V gene. CDR3 sequence: CSVGGASYEQYF. The DNA of the CDR3 is TGCAGCGTTGGTGGGGCTTCCTACGAGCAGTACTTC.

The J gene is TRBJ1-2, the V gene TRBV5-4; 7 bases agree with TRBD1. Trimming took 4 bases from V and 5 from J; bases not matched to a gene: 8. There are 14 residues in the CDR3. Germline V CDR1 and CDR2: SGHNT, YYREEE (reference sequence). The CDR3 DNA follows: TGTGCCAGCAGCCCCCAGGGACAGTCATATGGCTACACCTTC. This translates into CASSPQGQSYGYTF.

V gene TRBV5-4 combines with J gene TRBJ1-4, with D perhaps matching TRBD1 (6 bases). The CDR3 extends over 14 amino acids. The V end lost 4 bases, the J end lost 3 bases, and 10 bases lay between the germline ends. From germline, CDR1 is SGHNT and CDR2 YYREEE (reference sequence). The CDR3 nucleotides read TGTGCCAGCAGCCCTGGACAGCCTAATGAAAAACTGTTTTTT. Its translation: CASSPGQPNEKLFF.

This clone was counted only a few times. CDR3 sequence: CAWSRQGSTYEQYF. In DNA form, the CDR3 reads TGTGCCTGGAGCCGACAGGGTTCTACCTACGAGCAGTACTTC. J is TRBJ2-7 and V is TRBV30; 7 bases agree with TRBD1. V lost 3 bases to trimming and J lost 2 bases; unmatched junction nucleotides: 7. The CDR3 length is 14 residues. From germline, CDR1 is GTSNPN and CDR2 SVGIG (reference sequence).

This sequence joins TRBV4-1 and TRBJ2-2, with 11 bases aligning to TRBD2. Germline CDR1 is MGHRA and CDR2 is YSYEKL. The CDR3 totals 19 residues. Losses at the gene ends were 0 bases for V and 7 bases for J; bases not matched to a gene: 13. CDR3 protein: CASSQESLAGGRGGGELFF. The CDR3 nucleotides read TGCGCCAGCAGCCAAGAATCGCTAGCGGGGGGCCGGGGTGGCGGGGAGCTGTTTTTT.

This clone has more than one count but fewer than ten. The J gene is TRBJ1-1, the V gene TRBV5-6, with D perhaps TRBD1 (5 bases). This CDR3 region has 14 residues. With 1 base removed from V and 1 base from J, the gap between germline ends came to 8 bases. CDR1 and CDR2 (germline): SGHDT, YYEEEE. CDR3 residues: CASSLLQGNTEAFF. CDR3 sequence (DNA): TGTGCCAGCAGCTTGCTCCAGGGGAACACTGAAGCTTTCTTT. The full variable domain, in which reference TRBV5-6 and TRBJ1-1 provide the parts outside the CDR3, is DAGVTQSPTHLIKTRGQQVTLRCSPKSGHDTVSWYQQALGQGPQFIFQYYEEEERQRGNFPDRFSGHQFPNYSSELNVNALLLGDSALYLCASSLLQGNTEAFFGQGTRLTVV.

This clone was found a few times. The chain recombines TRBV28 with TRBJ2-1, with a weak D call TRBD2 (6 bases). Germline CDR1 MDHEN, CDR2 SYDVKM. V lost 2 bases and J 0 bases, leaving 8 bases between the germline ends. The CDR3 is 15 residues long. CDR3 bases: TGTGCCAGCAGTTTAGGGGGGAGCTCCTACAATGAGCAGTTCTTC. It encodes CASSLGGSSYNEQFF.

This clone was found a few times. This rearrangement joins TRBV7-6 to TRBJ2-7; D remains unclear. V gave up 3 bases and J gave up 5 bases, with 5 bases separating them. The CDR3 is 11 amino acids. The germline CDR1 and CDR2 sequences are SGHVS and FNYEAQ. DNA for the CDR3: TGTGCCAGCAGCTTTCAGGACGAGCAGTACTTC. Translation: CASSFQDEQYF.

A few counts support this clone. The chain joins TRBV7-3 to TRBJ2-1; possibly TRBD2 for D (6 bases). CDR1 is SGHTA and CDR2 is FQGTGA in the germline V gene. The CDR3 is made up of 15 amino acids. V lost 5 bases and J lost 8, with 19 bases in between. The CDR3 DNA reads TGTGCCAGCAGCATTCCGGGACTTTGGGGGGATGAGCAGTTCTTC. It yields the protein CASSIPGLWGDEQFF. Full variable domain (remainder filled in from reference TRBV7-3 and TRBJ2-1): GAGVSQTPSNKVTEKGKYVELRCDPISGHTALYWYRQSLGQGPEFLIYFQGTGAADDSGLPNDRFFAVRPEGSVSTLKIQRTERGDSAVYLCASSIPGLWGDEQFFGPGTRLTVL.

The chain couples TRBV27 to TRBJ1-5; D call uncertain. The CDR3 spans 17 residues. Germline loops: CDR1 MNHEY, CDR2 SMNVEV (reference sequence). V lost 2 bases, J lost 0 bases, and 14 bases lay in between. The CDR3 sequence: CASSLRPVPYSNQPQHF. The CDR3 DNA is TGTGCCAGCAGTTTACGTCCGGTACCATATAGCAATCAGCCCCAGCATTTT.

This clone has more than one count but fewer than ten. Here the CDR3 DNA reads TGTGCCAGCAGCCGACAGGGGGCGCTCCCAGATACGCAGTATTTT. Translation gives CASSRQGALPDTQYF. The chain has TRBV5-5 and TRBJ2-3, with 10 nucleotides matching TRBD1. The germline V gene encodes CDR1 SGHKS and CDR2 YYEKEE (reference sequence). This CDR3 has 15 residues. V dropped 4 bases and J dropped 4; count of bases not matched to a gene: 6.

This clone was picked up a small number of times. The chain recombines TRBV10-3 with TRBJ1-1, with 8 bases aligning to TRBD1. The germline V gene encodes CDR1 ENHRY and CDR2 SYGVKD. J gave up 2 bases and V 6 bases, and 17 bases lay outside the gene matches. The CDR3 loop spans 18 amino acids. The CDR3 DNA sequence: TGTGCCATCAGGGGGGACAGGTCAAACGAACGGGGCAACACTGAAGCTTTCTTT. This gives the protein CAIRGDRSNERGNTEAFF.

This chain links TRBV10-3 with TRBJ1-2, with 8 bases that match TRBD1. The CDR3 is 15 amino acids. Trimming took 2 bases from V and 6 from J; bases not matched to a gene: 8. Germline CDR1 reads ENHRY; CDR2 reads SYGVKD. CDR3 protein: CAISEVSGGVDGYTF. As DNA, the CDR3 is TGTGCCATCAGTGAGGTGTCAGGGGGCGTTGATGGCTACACCTTC.

The chain joins TRBV7-9 to TRBJ2-7, with D tentatively TRBD2 (7 bases). V was pared by 3 bases and J by 3 bases, with 9 bases between. The germline CDR1 and CDR2 sequences are SEHNR and FQNEAQ (reference sequence). This CDR3 region has 13 residues. CDR3 DNA sequence: TGTGCCAGCAGCTTCGGGGGGCACTACGAGCAGTACTTC. Its protein product is CASSFGGHYEQYF.

CDR3 sequence (DNA): TGTGCCAGCAGCTTAGTGGGCGGGTGGGACAATGAGCAGTTCTTC. Its translation is CASSLVGGWDNEQFF. The rearrangement uses TRBV11-3 and TRBJ2-1; D is perhaps TRBD2 (5 bases). CDR1 and CDR2 from the germline V gene are SGHNT and YENEEA. The CDR3 is 15 amino acids. Trimming cost V 1 base and J 5 bases, with 12 bases left between them.

This clone was seen a few times. This chain links TRBV5-1 with TRBJ2-2; no firm D call. Germline loops: CDR1 SGHRS, CDR2 YFSETQ. CDR3 length: 17 residues. The V and J ends lost 2 bases and 0 bases respectively, with 14 bases between them. The CDR3 sequence: CASSFAAAGANTGELFF. The DNA of the CDR3 is TGCGCCAGCAGCTTTGCTGCGGCCGGCGCGAACACCGGGGAGCTGTTTTTT.

This chain joins TRBV18 and TRBJ2-7; D might be TRBD1 (5 bases). Germline CDR1 and CDR2: KGHSH and LQKENI. Deletions cut 3 bases from V and 5 bases from J, with 14 bases between. CDR3 length: 14 residues. As DNA, the CDR3 is TGTGCCAGCTCACCTCTCGTTAAAGGGGACGAGCAGTACTTC. Protein product: CASSPLVKGDEQYF.

CDR3 in DNA: TGTGCCAGCAGTGAAATCAGGGGCCCCTCGGAAGCTTTCTTT. Translated, it gives CASSEIRGPSEAFF. This chain links TRBV6-1 with TRBJ1-1; TRBD1 is a possible D gene (6 bases). CDR1 is MNHNS, CDR2 SASEGT, per germline. With 2 bases removed from V and 8 bases from J, the gap between germline ends came to 15 bases. The CDR3 totals 14 residues.

CDR3 region: CASGQGNASPLHF. In DNA, the CDR3 is TGTGCCAGCGGACAGGGGAATGCTTCACCCCTCCACTTT. The chain links TRBV7-9 to TRBJ1-6; TRBD1 agrees at 9 bases. CDR3 length equals 13 residues. The J segment lost 9 bases and the V segment lost 8 bases, leaving 5 bases of the junction unmatched. CDR1 and CDR2 (germline): SEHNR, FQNEAQ (reference sequence).

This clone was seen more than once but under ten times. The rearrangement uses TRBV7-9 and TRBJ1-4, with 8 nucleotides matching TRBD1. V lost 3 bases to trimming and J lost 2 bases; unmatched junction nucleotides: 5. The CDR3 consists of 16 residues. CDR1 is SEHNR and CDR2 is FQNEAQ in the germline V gene (reference sequence). The CDR3 nucleotides are TGTGCCAGCAGCTTCACAGGGGGTACGACTAATGAAAAACTGTTTTTT. This encodes CASSFTGGTTNEKLFF. The entire variable domain, with the rest obtained from reference TRBV7-9 and TRBJ1-4, is as follows: DTGVSQNPRHKITKRGQNVTFRCDPISEHNRLYWYRQTLGQGPEFLTYFQNEAQLEKSRLLSDRFSAERPKGSFSTLEIQRTEQGDSAMYLCASSFTGGTTNEKLFFGSGTQLSVL.

V usage is TRBV18 and J usage is TRBJ1-4; D gene unclear. Germline loops: CDR1 KGHSH, CDR2 LQKENI. The CDR3 spans 13 residues. With 3 bases removed from V and 4 bases from J, the gap between germline ends came to 6 bases. The DNA for the CDR3 is TGTGCCAGCTCACCGGCCCTTAATGAAAAACTGTTTTTT. This gives the protein CASSPALNEKLFF.

V and J are TRBV18 and TRBJ2-5; perhaps TRBD2 as D (6 bases). CDR3 length equals 15 residues. V lost 6 bases to trimming and J lost 2 bases, with 16 bases between them. Germline V CDR1 and CDR2: KGHSH, LQKENI. CDR3 protein: CASSSSRDSQETQYF. Written as DNA, the CDR3 is TGTGCCAGCTCCTCCTCACGGGACTCGCAAGAGACCCAGTACTTC. Combining the CDR3 with reference TRBV18 and TRBJ2-5 gives the whole variable domain NAGVMQNPRHLVRRRGQEARLRCSPMKGHSHVYWYRQLPEEGLKFMVYLQKENIIDESGMPKERFSAEFPKEGPSILRIQQVVRGDSAAYFCASSSSRDSQETQYFGPGTRLLVL.

V and J are TRBV30 and TRBJ1-6; 8 nucleotides align to TRBD1. This CDR3 is 15 amino acids long. In germline, CDR1 is GTSNPN, CDR2 SVGIG (reference sequence). The V gene end was trimmed by 8 bases and the J gene end by 6 bases; junction bases not matched to a gene: 12. CDR3 amino acids: CAASDGTGLNSPLHF. For the CDR3, the DNA is TGTGCCGCGTCTGACGGGACAGGCCTTAATTCACCCCTCCACTTT.

The V and J genes are TRBV5-4 and TRBJ1-2; D call uncertain. There are 13 residues in the CDR3. CDR1 is SGHNT, CDR2 YYREEE, per germline (reference sequence). The ends were cut back, 4 bases at V and 3 bases at J, with 10 bases in the middle. This CDR3 is CASSLNSHYGYTF. For the CDR3, the DNA is TGTGCCAGCAGCCTGAACAGCCACTATGGCTACACCTTC. Full variable domain (outside the CDR3, taken from reference TRBV5-4 and TRBJ1-2): ETGVTQSPTHLIKTRGQQVTLRCSSQSGHNTVSWYQQALGQGPQFIFQYYREEENGRGNFPPRFSGLQFPNYSSELNVNALELDDSALYLCASSLNSHYGYTFGSGTRLTVV.

This chain links TRBV2 with TRBJ2-1, with TRBD2 matching over 14 bases. The CDR3 is 17 residues long. Germline loops: CDR1 SNHLY, CDR2 FYNNEI. Losses at the gene ends were 4 bases for V and 0 bases for J; bases not matched to a gene: 2. The CDR3 DNA reads TGTGCCAGCAGTGGGACTAGCGGGGGGAGCTCCTACAATGAGCAGTTCTTC. Translating gives CASSGTSGGSSYNEQFF.